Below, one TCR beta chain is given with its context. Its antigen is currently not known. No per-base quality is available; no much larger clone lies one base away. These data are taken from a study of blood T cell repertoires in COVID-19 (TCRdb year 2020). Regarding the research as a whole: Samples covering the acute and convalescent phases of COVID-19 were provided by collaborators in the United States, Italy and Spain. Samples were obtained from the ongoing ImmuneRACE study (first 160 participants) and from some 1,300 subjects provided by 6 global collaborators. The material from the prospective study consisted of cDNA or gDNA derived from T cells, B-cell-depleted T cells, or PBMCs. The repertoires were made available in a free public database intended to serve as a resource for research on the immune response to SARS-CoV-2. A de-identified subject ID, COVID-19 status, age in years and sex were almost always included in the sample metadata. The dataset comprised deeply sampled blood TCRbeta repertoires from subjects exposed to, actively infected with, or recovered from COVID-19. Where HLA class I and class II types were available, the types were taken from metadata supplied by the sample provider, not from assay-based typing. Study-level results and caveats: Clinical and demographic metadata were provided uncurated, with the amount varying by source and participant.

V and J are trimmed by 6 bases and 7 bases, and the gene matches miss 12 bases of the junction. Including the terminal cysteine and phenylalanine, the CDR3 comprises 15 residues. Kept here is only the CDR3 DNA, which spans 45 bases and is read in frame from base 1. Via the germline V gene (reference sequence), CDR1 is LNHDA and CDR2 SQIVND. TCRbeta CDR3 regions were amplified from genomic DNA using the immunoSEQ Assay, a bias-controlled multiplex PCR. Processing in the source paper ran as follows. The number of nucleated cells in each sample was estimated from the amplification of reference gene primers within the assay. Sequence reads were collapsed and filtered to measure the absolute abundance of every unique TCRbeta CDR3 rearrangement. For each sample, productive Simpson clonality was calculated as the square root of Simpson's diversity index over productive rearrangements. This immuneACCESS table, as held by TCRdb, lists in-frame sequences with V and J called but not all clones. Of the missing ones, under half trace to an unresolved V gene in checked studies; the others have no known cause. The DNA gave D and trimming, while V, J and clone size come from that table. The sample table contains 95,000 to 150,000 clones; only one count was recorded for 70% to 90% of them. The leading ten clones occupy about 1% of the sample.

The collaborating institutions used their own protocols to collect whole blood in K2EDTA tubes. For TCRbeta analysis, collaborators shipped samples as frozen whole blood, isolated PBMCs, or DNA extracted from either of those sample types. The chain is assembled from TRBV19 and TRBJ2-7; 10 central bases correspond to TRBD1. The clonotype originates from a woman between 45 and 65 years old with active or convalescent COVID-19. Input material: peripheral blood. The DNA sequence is TGTGCCAGTAGCACTCCGGGACAGGGGCGAGGAGAGCAGTACTTC. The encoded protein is CASSTPGQGRGEQYF. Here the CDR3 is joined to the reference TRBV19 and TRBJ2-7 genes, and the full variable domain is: DGGITQSPKYLFRKEGQNVTLSCEQNLNHDAMYWYRQDPGQGLRLIYYSQIVNDFQKGDIAEGYSVSREKKESFPLTVTSAQKNPTAFYLCASSTPGQGRGEQYFGPGTRLTVT.